Listed below are T cell receptor beta chains from one sample, sequenced in a study of T cell responses to AZD1222 COVID-19 vaccine. Using immunoSEQ multiplex PCR, the repertoire was profiled, and TCRdb retains in-frame clones only, with some absent. The table records about 42,000 clones, approximately 80% of them present only once. Sample: peripheral blood, taken 28 days after the second AZD1222 dose. The receptors originated from an adult who received the AZD1222 COVID-19 vaccine. CDR3s include the opening cysteine and the closing phenylalanine or tryptophan. The D gene is left open where the match is weak. Size is stated for part of the rows, as once, few or many counts, or as a class when the clone is expanded.

TRBJ2-7 once . TRBV7-2 CASSFMWGTYEQYF TGTGCCAGCAGCTTTATGTGGGGAACCTACGAGCAGTACTTC
TRBJ2-3 . TRBD2 TRBV19 CASSLGTSDTQYF TGTGCCAGTAGTCTGGGGACTAGCGATACGCAGTATTTT
TRBJ1-1 . . TRBV6-5 CASRRGSLTEAFF TGTGCCAGTAGGAGAGGGTCTTTGACTGAAGCTTTCTTT
TRBJ2-2 . . TRBV5-4 CASSLEPVRELFF TGTGCCAGCAGCTTGGAGCCAGTTCGGGAGCTGTTTTTT
TRBJ2-1 . . TRBV6-5 CATEWLAYNEQFF TGTGCCACGGAGTGGCTAGCCTACAATGAGCAGTTCTTC
TRBJ1-5 . . TRBV6-5 CASSTAPGQPQHF TGTGCCAGCAGTACAGCACCTGGGCAGCCCCAGCATTTT
TRBJ1-2 . . TRBV28 CASSLVPGVNYGYTF TGTGCCAGCAGTTTGGTTCCAGGAGTAAACTATGGCTACACCTTC
TRBJ1-2 . . TRBV7-3 CASSYPDTSGYTF TGTGCCAGCAGCTATCCGGACACTTCTGGCTACACCTTC
TRBJ2-2 . . TRBV5-1 CATSPGRPNTGELFF TGCGCCACCTCCCCCGGACGCCCGAACACCGGGGAGCTGTTTTTT
TRBJ1-5 . . TRBV6-4 CASSDSSNQPQHF TGTGCCAGCAGCGACAGCAGCAATCAGCCCCAGCATTTT
TRBJ1-2 . . TRBV27 CASSLRQSYGYTF TGTGCCAGCAGTTTAAGACAAAGCTATGGCTACACCTTC
TRBJ2-7 . . TRBV27 CASSTLGTPTYEQYF TGTGCCAGTTCGACCCTGGGGACCCCCACCTACGAGCAGTACTTC
TRBJ1-5 few . TRBV6-5 CASSYSGLNQPQHF TGTGCCAGCAGTTACTCGGGGCTGAATCAGCCCCAGCATTTT
TRBJ2-7 . . TRBV6-2/TRBV6-3 CASSYLVQGLSEQYF TGTGCCAGCAGTTACCTAGTACAGGGATTAAGCGAGCAGTACTTC
TRBJ1-1 . . TRBV7-2 CASSLIGLAEAFF TGTGCCAGCAGCTTAATTGGGCTGGCTGAAGCTTTCTTT